The 26 T cell receptor beta chains presented below share a single source sample, sequenced in a study of CD8 T cells in Susac syndrome. Reverse transcription of about 0.45 to 1 ug RNA was performed with random hexamers. Each CDR3 protein gets one entry after TCRdb re-called the immunoSEQ multiplex PCR reads with MiXCR. The sample has 300,000 to 350,000 distinct CDR3 sequences, roughly 94% seen once; the top ten hold roughly 0.059%. What was sequenced was CD4+ T cells from PBMCs. These receptors were obtained from a human donor with multiple sclerosis.

V and J are TRBV27 and TRBJ2-5; possibly TRBD2 for D (6 bases). The CDR3 loop spans 13 amino acids. V gave up 4 bases and J gave up 5 bases, with 11 bases separating them. Germline values: CDR1 MNHEY, CDR2 SMNVEV (reference sequence). CDR3 nucleotides: TGTGCCAGCAGTTCTGGGAGGATGGAGACCCAGTACTTC. It yields the protein CASSSGRMETQYF.

The chain couples TRBV25-1 to TRBJ2-3, with 10 bases aligning to TRBD2. The CDR3 is made up of 14 amino acids. Trimming removed 5 bases from V and 5 bases from J; junction bases left unmatched: 4. The V gene's germline CDR1 is MGHDK and CDR2 SYGVNS. The CDR3 here is CASSRIAGGDTQYF. The DNA of the CDR3 is TGTGCCAGCAGTAGGATAGCGGGAGGAGATACGCAGTATTTT.

V usage is TRBV5-6 and J usage is TRBJ1-1; TRBD1 matches at 12 bases. V lost 4 bases and J lost 0; bases outside the gene matches: 4. CDR3 length: 16 residues. CDR1 SGHDT and CDR2 YYEEEE come from the germline V gene. The CDR3: CASSLGQGALNTEAFF. In DNA form, the CDR3 reads TGTGCCAGCAGCCTGGGACAGGGGGCCCTGAACACTGAAGCTTTCTTT. Variable domain in full (rest from reference TRBV5-6 and TRBJ1-1): DAGVTQSPTHLIKTRGQQVTLRCSPKSGHDTVSWYQQALGQGPQFIFQYYEEEERQRGNFPDRFSGHQFPNYSSELNVNALLLGDSALYLCASSLGQGALNTEAFFGQGTRLTVV.

This clonotype was observed once. The rearrangement uses TRBV27 and TRBJ2-5, with TRBD2 matching over 8 bases. V was clipped by 2 bases and J by 5 bases; unmatched bases: 7. CDR3 length: 15 residues. Germline V lookup: CDR1 MNHEY, CDR2 SMNVEV (reference sequence). This CDR3 reads CASSLRTSRWETQYF. The CDR3 DNA reads as TGTGCCAGCAGTTTAAGGACTAGCCGATGGGAGACCCAGTACTTC.

The chain carries TRBV7-2 and TRBJ2-5, with D uncertain. CDR1 is SGHTA and CDR2 is FQGNSA in the germline V gene. Trimming shortened V by 5 bases and J by 5 bases, and 12 bases separated the two germline ends. There are 13 residues in the CDR3. The CDR3 bases are TGTGCCAGCAGCATCAGACGAAGGGAGACCCAGTACTTC. Protein sequence: CASSIRRRETQYF.

This sequence joins TRBV29-1 and TRBJ1-4; the D gene is possibly TRBD1 (5 bases). Per the germline V gene, CDR1 is SQVTM and CDR2 is ANQGSEA. Trimming stripped 1 base from V and 12 bases from J, with 24 bases between. The CDR3 sequence is 16 residues long. CDR3 DNA sequence: TGCAGCGTTGAAGGCCCGGGCCAGGCAGGGTGGAGGGAACTGTTTTTT. Protein sequence: CSVEGPGQAGWRELFF.

The rearrangement joins TRBV15 to TRBJ2-5, with unresolved D. V shed 6 bases and J shed 2 bases, with 10 bases lying between them. Germline V gene sequence: CDR1 LNHNV, CDR2 YYDKDF (reference sequence). This CDR3 comprises 13 residues. CDR3 nucleotide sequence: TGTGCCACCAGTAAAGACGAGCAAGAGACCCAGTACTTC. Its protein product is CATSKDEQETQYF. The whole variable domain, filled in from reference TRBV15 and TRBJ2-5, reads DAMVIQNPRYQVTQFGKPVTLSCSQTLNHNVMYWYQQKSSQAPKLLFHYYDKDFNNEADTPDNFQSRRPNTSFCFLDIRSPGLGDTAMYLCATSKDEQETQYFGPGTRLLVL.

The V gene is TRBV7-9, the J gene TRBJ1-2; no reliable D call. The V end was cut by 7 bases, the J end by 8 bases, with 20 bases between. The CDR3 sequence is 14 residues long. CDR1 and CDR2 (germline): SEHNR, FQNEAQ (reference sequence). The CDR3 spells CASIPSGALGGYTF. The DNA for the CDR3 is TGTGCCAGCATCCCATCTGGCGCTTTGGGAGGCTACACCTTC.

The chain uses TRBV2 and TRBJ1-2, with 8 bases identical to TRBD1. Per germline, CDR1 SNHLY and CDR2 FYNNEI. CDR3 size: 13 residues. J was trimmed by 5 bases and V by 4 bases; bases with no gene match: 3. This CDR3 reads CASSVDRGYGYTF. CDR3 nucleotides: TGTGCCAGCAGTGTTGACAGGGGATATGGCTACACCTTC. Together with reference TRBV2 and TRBJ1-2, the CDR3 gives the full variable domain: EPEVTQTPSHQVTQMGQEVILRCVPISNHLYFYWYRQILGQKVEFLVSFYNNEISEKSEIFDDQFSVERPDGSNFTLKIRSTKLEDSAMYFCASSVDRGYGYTFGSGTRLTVV.

V and J are TRBV7-9 and TRBJ2-6, with D tentatively TRBD1 (5 bases). CDR3 size: 16 residues. From germline, CDR1 is SEHNR and CDR2 FQNEAQ (reference sequence). The V end was cut by 7 bases, the J end by 3 bases, with 16 bases between. The DNA for the CDR3 is TGTGCCAGCACCGAATTTAGGGGTGGTGGGGCCAACGTCCTGACTTTC. Amino acid sequence: CASTEFRGGGANVLTF.

The J gene is TRBJ2-1, the V gene TRBV3-1; D remains unclear. Germline values: CDR1 LGHDT, CDR2 YNNKEL (reference sequence). CDR3 length: 15 amino acids. Between the trimmed V and J ends, which lost 0 bases and 4 bases, there was a span of 10 bases. CDR3 nucleotides: TGTGCCAGCAGCCAAGATGGAGCTCCTTACAATGAGCAGTTCTTC. Protein product: CASSQDGAPYNEQFF.

The gene calls are TRBV29-1 and TRBJ2-1, with 13 bases identical to TRBD2. CDR1 is SQVTM, CDR2 ANQGSEA, per germline. V shed 4 bases, J shed 6 bases, and the junction held 0 bases outside the gene matches. This CDR3 contains 13 residues. The CDR3 loop is CSVGTSGSNEQFF. CDR3 DNA: TGCAGCGTTGGGACTAGCGGGAGCAATGAGCAGTTCTTC.

The chain has TRBV20-1 and TRBJ2-3; 10 bases are a match to TRBD2. Germline loops: CDR1 DFQATT, CDR2 SNEGSKA (reference sequence). The CDR3 extends over 13 amino acids. V gave up 4 bases and J gave up 3 bases; unmatched junction bases: 1. CDR3 DNA: TGCAGTGCTAAGCGGGGGGGAACAGATACGCAGTATTTT. Amino acids: CSAKRGGTDTQYF.

The rearrangement links TRBV18 to TRBJ1-1; 11 bases match TRBD1. Germline CDR1 KGHSH, CDR2 LQKENI. The CDR3 runs 16 residues. V lost 0 bases, J lost 3 bases, and 3 bases stayed unmatched. This chain's CDR3 is CASSPPGQGDDTEAFF. As DNA, the CDR3 is TGTGCCAGCTCACCACCGGGACAGGGGGATGACACTGAAGCTTTCTTT. Filled out from reference TRBV18 and TRBJ1-1, the complete variable domain reads NAGVMQNPRHLVRRRGQEARLRCSPMKGHSHVYWYRQLPEEGLKFMVYLQKENIIDESGMPKERFSAEFPKEGPSILRIQQVVRGDSAAYFCASSPPGQGDDTEAFFGQGTRLTVV.

This chain links TRBV7-3 with TRBJ2-1; a weak D match, TRBD2 (6 bases). Trimming shortened V by 1 base and J by 8 bases, and 15 bases separated the two germline ends. From germline, CDR1 is SGHTA and CDR2 FQGTGA. This CDR3 contains 15 residues. Here the CDR3 reads CASSLRVGGLDEQFF. CDR3 DNA sequence: TGTGCCAGCAGCTTAAGGGTGGGGGGTCTAGATGAGCAGTTCTTC.

The V call is TRBV10-3, the J call TRBJ1-5; no reliable D call. Deletions cut 3 bases from V and 1 base from J, with 4 bases between. The CDR3 has 13 residues. Per germline, CDR1 ENHRY and CDR2 SYGVKD. The CDR3 coding sequence is TGTGCCATCAGTGACCAAAGCAATCAGCCCCAGCATTTT. Translated, it gives CAISDQSNQPQHF.

V and J are TRBV15 and TRBJ2-5; TRBD1 matches 7 bases. The CDR3 sequence is 15 residues long. Per germline, CDR1 LNHNV and CDR2 YYDKDF (reference sequence). The J segment lost 2 bases and the V segment lost 1 base, leaving 4 bases of the junction unmatched. The CDR3 DNA sequence: TGTGCCACCAGCAGAGTGGGACAGAAACAAGAGACCCAGTACTTC. It is translated as CATSRVGQKQETQYF.

V gene TRBV7-2 combines with J gene TRBJ2-5, with TRBD1 matching 8 bases. The trim removed 4 bases at V and 4 bases at J, leaving 5 bases unmatched. CDR3 length: 14 residues. From germline, CDR1 is SGHTA and CDR2 FQGNSA. The CDR3 is CASSSPGTGETQYF. As DNA, the CDR3 is TGTGCCAGCAGCTCCCCCGGGACAGGAGAGACCCAGTACTTC.

J is TRBJ2-6 and V is TRBV19; D tentatively reads TRBD1 or TRBD2 (5 bases each). Trimming cost V 6 bases and J 0 bases, with 18 bases left between them. The CDR3 has 18 residues. The V gene's germline CDR1 is LNHDA and CDR2 SQIVND (reference sequence). CDR3 coding DNA: TGTGCCAGTAGCCATCGGCCGGGACGCCTCTCTGGGGCCAACGTCCTGACTTTC. It encodes CASSHRPGRLSGANVLTF.

This clonotype was recorded a few times. The chain carries TRBV14 and TRBJ1-1; D unclear. Germline lookup yields CDR1 SGHDN and CDR2 FVKESK. This CDR3 contains 13 residues. V shed 10 bases and J shed 1 base, with 13 bases lying between them. The CDR3 sequence is CATTRQANTEAFF. CDR3 sequence (DNA): TGTGCCACCACCCGGCAGGCGAACACTGAAGCTTTCTTT.

This sequence joins TRBV4-2 and TRBJ2-1; 7 bases agree with TRBD2. After removal of 4 bases from V and 7 bases from J, the junction contained 10 bases not matched to a gene. Germline V gene lookup returns CDR1 LGHNA and CDR2 YNFKEQ. CDR3 size: 15 residues. For the CDR3, the DNA is TGTGCCAGCAGCCGGGGAGGGACCTCACCGAATGAGCAGTTCTTC. It codes for CASSRGGTSPNEQFF.

This clonotype occurred once. The genes are TRBV20-1 and TRBJ2-3; 7 positions agree with TRBD2. The CDR3 sequence is 11 residues long. The junction had 1 base not matched to a gene; V was cut back by 3 bases and J by 7 bases. The V gene's germline CDR1 is DFQATT and CDR2 SNEGSKA (reference sequence). The CDR3 DNA is TGCAGTGCTAGGACTAGCCATACGCAGTATTTT. It is translated as CSARTSHTQYF.

In its sample, this clonotype was seen a few times. The chain has TRBV7-8 and TRBJ2-7; D unclear. The CDR3 loop spans 13 amino acids. Germline loops: CDR1 SGHVS, CDR2 FQNEAQ. V was pared by 3 bases and J by 6 bases, with 12 bases between. Written as DNA, the CDR3 is TGTGCCAGCAGCTTCGAGAGGACGGGCGAGCAGTACTTC. As protein: CASSFERTGEQYF. Using reference TRBV7-8 and TRBJ2-7 for the parts outside the CDR3, the full variable domain is GAGVSQSPRYKVAKRGQDVALRCDPISGHVSLFWYQQALGQGPEFLTYFQNEAQLDKSGLPSDRFFAERPEGSVSTLKIQRTQQEDSAVYLCASSFERTGEQYFGPGTRLTVT.

The chain combines TRBV20-1 with TRBJ1-5, with TRBD1 identical over 10 bases. Germline V gene sequence: CDR1 DFQATT, CDR2 SNEGSKA (reference sequence). The CDR3 has 19 amino acids. V lost 2 bases and J lost 3; bases outside the gene matches: 16. DNA for the CDR3: TGCAGTGCTAGAAAGACCCGGACAGGGGGGGAATCTTTCAATCAGCCCCAGCATTTT. Residues: CSARKTRTGGESFNQPQHF.

This chain connects TRBV30 to TRBJ2-7, with D perhaps matching TRBD1 (5 bases). The CDR3 length is 12 residues. In germline, CDR1 is GTSNPN, CDR2 SVGIG (reference sequence). V was clipped by 4 bases and J by 0 bases, with 7 bases between them. The CDR3 coding sequence is TGTGCCTGGAACAGGCTCTCCTACGAGCAGTACTTC. Its translation is CAWNRLSYEQYF.

For the CDR3, the DNA is TGTGCCAGCAGCTTCGCCCCGGTTTCGACAGATACGCAGTATTTT. Its protein is CASSFAPVSTDTQYF. The chain uses TRBV5-5 and TRBJ2-3; no definite D call. The CDR3 has 15 residues. V was cut by 2 bases and J by 3 bases, with 13 bases left in between. The germline CDR1 and CDR2 sequences are SGHKS and YYEKEE (reference sequence).